One and the same sample provided the 3 T cell receptor beta chains below, sequenced in a study of T-cell memory formation after mild COVID-19. TCRdb recomputed calls from the 5' RACE reads with MiXCR, one row per CDR3 protein. Among about 400,000 distinct CDR3 sequences listed, 24% were seen once. Sequencing was done on a sample of PBMCs or a T cell subset sorted from them (not recorded which). The receptors were sampled from an adult woman who had mild COVID-19 (a few samples of this study predate the infection). Cell type and time point are not known.

This clonotype was detected only a few times. The CDR3 sequence: CASSTRKGETQYF. DNA of the CDR3: TGTGCCAGCAGTACCCGGAAGGGTGAGACCCAGTACTTC. The chain employs TRBV7-3 and TRBJ2-5, with D unclear. CDR3 length: 13 residues. Germline-derived CDR1 and CDR2 are SGHTA and FQGTGA. V was cut by 6 bases and J by 5 bases, with 13 bases left in between. Full variable domain (missing parts from reference TRBV7-3 and TRBJ2-5): GAGVSQTPSNKVTEKGKYVELRCDPISGHTALYWYRQSLGQGPEFLIYFQGTGAADDSGLPNDRFFAVRPEGSVSTLKIQRTERGDSAVYLCASSTRKGETQYFGPGTRLLVL.

This clonotype is a singleton in its sample. CDR3: CASSPQPAAQLSYEQYF. Written as DNA, the CDR3 is TGTGCCAGCAGTCCTCAGCCGGCAGCCCAGCTCTCCTACGAGCAGTACTTC. This chain joins TRBV2 and TRBJ2-7; D not resolved. Trimming took 5 bases from V and 0 from J, leaving 20 bases between them. This CDR3 region has 17 residues. Germline V gives CDR1 SNHLY, CDR2 FYNNEI.

The chain employs TRBV7-9 and TRBJ1-5; D unresolved. Trimming shortened V by 2 bases and J by 6 bases, and 5 bases separated the two germline ends. CDR1 is SEHNR and CDR2 is FQNEAQ in the germline V gene (reference sequence). The CDR3 is made up of 12 amino acids. The CDR3 reads CASSLSTQPQHF. CDR3 in DNA: TGTGCCAGCAGCTTATCCACTCAGCCCCAGCATTTT.